What follows describes a single TCR beta chain. No patient received treatment before thyroid surgery. V was clipped by 9 bases and J by 7 bases, with 16 bases between them. This CDR3 is built from 14 residues. Germline values: CDR1 SGHVS, CDR2 FQNEAQ. Per the original methods: A distant-metastasis classifier for papillary thyroid cancer was built using CDR3 differences across clinicopathological groups. TCRdb re-processed the PCR reads through MiXCR. Here the V and J calls rest on TCRdb's processing, not on the authors' analysis. The sample carries roughly 30,000 clones, 20% recorded once. This sample was included in a study of metastatic and nonmetastatic thyroid tumors. Study in general: Patients with malignant and benign thyroid disease provided blood and tumor or nodule tissue, whose repertoires were compared.

The sequence was collected from a female donor with papillary thyroid cancer or a benign thyroid nodule (not recorded which). Some clones in this sample may be carry-over from other donors' samples. The genes are TRBV7-8 and TRBJ1-6; D is undetermined. Material: blood. The CDR3 loop is CASSTWTTNSPLHF. CDR3 DNA sequence: TGTGCCAGTAGCACCTGGACTACCAATTCACCCCTCCACTTT.